This paragraph reports one TCR beta chain. Amplification used 60 Vbeta primers and 13 Jbeta primers. This table comes from immunoSEQ multiplex PCR, and its TCRdb copy is limited to in-frame clones, with some not included. The repertoire holds around 170,000 clones, with 80% as singletons. This specimen belongs to a study of cytomegalovirus exposure and HLA in healthy donors. V shed 2 bases, J shed 0 bases, and the junction held 3 bases outside the gene matches. The length of the CDR3 is 15 residues. Looked up from germline, CDR1 is GTSNPN and CDR2 is SVGIG (reference sequence). The chain has TRBV30 and TRBJ1-4, with 7 bases fitting TRBD1. The sample taken for sequencing was PBMCs. The TCR was taken from a man aged 40-55 years in good health and CMV-seropositive. The CDR3 DNA reads TGTGCCTGGAGTACCGGGACAGCAACTAATGAAAAACTGTTTTTT. This codes for CAWSTGTATNEKLFF.